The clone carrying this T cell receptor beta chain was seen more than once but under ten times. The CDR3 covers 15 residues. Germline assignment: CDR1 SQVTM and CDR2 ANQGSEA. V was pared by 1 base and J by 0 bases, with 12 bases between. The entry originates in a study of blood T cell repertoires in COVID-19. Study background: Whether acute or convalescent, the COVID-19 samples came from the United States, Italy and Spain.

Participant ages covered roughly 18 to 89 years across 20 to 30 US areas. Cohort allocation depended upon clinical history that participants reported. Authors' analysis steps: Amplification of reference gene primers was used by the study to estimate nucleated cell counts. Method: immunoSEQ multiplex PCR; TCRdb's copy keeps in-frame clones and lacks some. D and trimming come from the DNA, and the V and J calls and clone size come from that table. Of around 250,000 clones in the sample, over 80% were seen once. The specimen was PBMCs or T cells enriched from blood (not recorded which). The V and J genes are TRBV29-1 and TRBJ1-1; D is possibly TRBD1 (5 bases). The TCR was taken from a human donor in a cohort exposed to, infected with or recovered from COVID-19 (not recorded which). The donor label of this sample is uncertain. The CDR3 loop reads CSVEVRQIMNTEAFF. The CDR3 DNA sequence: TGCAGCGTTGAAGTCCGACAGATTATGAACACTGAAGCTTTCTTT.